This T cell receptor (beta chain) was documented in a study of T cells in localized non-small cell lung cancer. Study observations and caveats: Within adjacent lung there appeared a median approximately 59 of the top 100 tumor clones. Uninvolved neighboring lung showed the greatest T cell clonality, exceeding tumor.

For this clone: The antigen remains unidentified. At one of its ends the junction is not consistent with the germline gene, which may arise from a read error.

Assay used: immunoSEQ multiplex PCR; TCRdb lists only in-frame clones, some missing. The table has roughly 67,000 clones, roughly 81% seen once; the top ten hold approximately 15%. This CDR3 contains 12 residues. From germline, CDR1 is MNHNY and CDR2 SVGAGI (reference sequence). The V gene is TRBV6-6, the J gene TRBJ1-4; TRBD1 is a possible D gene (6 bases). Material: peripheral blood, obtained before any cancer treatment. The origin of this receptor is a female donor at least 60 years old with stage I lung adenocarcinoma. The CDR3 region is CAGRGTNEKLFF. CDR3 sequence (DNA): TGTGCCGGCAGGGGAACTAATGAAAAACTGTTTTTT.